This TCR beta chain was documented in a study of T cell repertoires in cytomegalovirus infection. Whole-study context: A matching HLA type, together with CMV infection, was signaled by public TCR beta signatures. Study-wide findings and caveats: Carriers of CMV and the relevant HLA type were discriminated by public TCR beta frequency. Clonotype analysis showed dominance of the ex vivo response by HLA-C-restricted CMV-specific TCR beta clonotypes.

One entry per CDR3 protein, called by TCRdb with MiXCR from the reads. The repertoire has 200,000 to 250,000 distinct CDR3 sequences, around 6.6% of them found once; the top ten carry 5.5% to 8%. This clonotype was recorded many times. Its antigen is not identified. Sequenced input: PBMCs. The clonotype was recovered from a human donor in good health (CMV status not recorded). Some clones in this sample may be carry-over from other donors' samples.

Written as DNA, the CDR3 is TGTGCCAGCAGCTTAGGGCGTGGCCGGGAGGAGACCCAGTACTTC. Translating it yields CASSLGRGREETQYF. The V and J genes are TRBV7-2 and TRBJ2-5; D may be TRBD2 (6 bases). The CDR3 spans 15 residues. Germline lookup yields CDR1 SGHTA and CDR2 FQGNSA. With 1 base removed from V and 5 bases from J, the gap between germline ends came to 14 bases.